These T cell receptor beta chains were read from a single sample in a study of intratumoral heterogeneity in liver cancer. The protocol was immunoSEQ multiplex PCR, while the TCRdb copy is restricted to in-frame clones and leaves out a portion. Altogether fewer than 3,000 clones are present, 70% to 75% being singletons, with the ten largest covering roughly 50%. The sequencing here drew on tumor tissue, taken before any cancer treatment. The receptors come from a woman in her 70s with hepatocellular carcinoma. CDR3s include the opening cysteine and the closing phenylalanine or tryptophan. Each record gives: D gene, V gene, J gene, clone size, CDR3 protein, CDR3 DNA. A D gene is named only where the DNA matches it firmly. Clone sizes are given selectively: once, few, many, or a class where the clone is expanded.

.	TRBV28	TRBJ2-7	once	CASSLARVSSTASRHEQYF	TGTGCCAGCAGTTTGGCGCGGGTTAGCTCGACGGCTTCGAGACACGAGCAGTACTTC
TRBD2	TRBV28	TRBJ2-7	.	CASSFGRAYEQYF	TGTGCCAGCAGTTTCGGGAGGGCCTACGAGCAGTACTTC
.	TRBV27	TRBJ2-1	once	CASSSSGLYNEQFF	TGTGCCAGCAGTTCCAGCGGGCTATACAATGAGCAGTTCTTC
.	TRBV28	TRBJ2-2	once	CASSYPPDTGELFF	TGTGCCAGCAGTTACCCCCCTGACACCGGGGAGCTGTTTTTT
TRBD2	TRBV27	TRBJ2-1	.	CASSPGTTDNEQFF	TGTGCCAGCAGCCCCGGGACTACCGATAATGAGCAGTTCTTC
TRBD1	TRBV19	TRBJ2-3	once	CASSLTGNPDTQYF	TGTGCCAGTAGTTTGACAGGGAACCCAGATACGCAGTATTTT
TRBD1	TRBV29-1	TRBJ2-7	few	CSVEGARGPRSGTYEQYF	TGCAGCGTTGAGGGTGCCAGGGGGCCTCGGTCGGGAACCTACGAGCAGTACTTC
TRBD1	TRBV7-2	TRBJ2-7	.	CASSSTRGLYEQYF	TGTGCCAGCAGCTCCACCAGGGGGCTATACGAGCAGTACTTC
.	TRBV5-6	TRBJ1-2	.	CASSLVGGYTF	TGTGCCAGCAGCTTGGTTGGAGGCTACACCTTC
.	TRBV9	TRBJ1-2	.	CASSLMGGPSYGYTF	TGTGCCAGCAGTTTGATGGGGGGGCCTTCCTATGGCTACACCTTC
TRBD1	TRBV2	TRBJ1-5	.	CASRGHRGVGNQPQHF	TGTGCCAGCAGAGGCCACAGGGGAGTTGGCAATCAGCCCCAGCATTTT
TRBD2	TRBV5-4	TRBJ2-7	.	CASSMTSGSTEQYF	TGTGCCAGCAGCATGACTAGCGGGAGTACCGAGCAGTACTTC
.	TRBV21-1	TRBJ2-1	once	CASSKSRSQGHNEQFF	TGTGCCAGCAGCAAAAGTCGGAGTCAGGGGCACAATGAGCAGTTCTTC
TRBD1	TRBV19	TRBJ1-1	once	CASSNRGNTEAFF	TGTGCCAGTAGTAACAGGGGGAACACTGAAGCTTTCTTT
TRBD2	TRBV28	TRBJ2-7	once	CASSLLAGGPAEQYF	TGTGCCAGCAGTCTTCTAGCGGGAGGGCCTGCCGAGCAGTACTTC
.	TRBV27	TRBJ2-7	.	CASRAGASQYF	TGTGCCAGCAGGGCAGGGGCATCTCAGTACTTC
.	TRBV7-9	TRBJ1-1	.	CASSSPRGLEAFF	TGTGCCAGCAGCTCCCCGCGGGGTCTTGAAGCTTTCTTT
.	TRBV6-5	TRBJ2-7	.	CASSYTAGGEQYF	TGTGCCAGCAGTTATACCGCCGGGGGTGAGCAGTACTTC
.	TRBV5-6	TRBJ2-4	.	CASSSARETAKNIQYF	TGTGCCAGCAGCTCCGCCCGTGAGACAGCGAAAAACATTCAGTACTTC
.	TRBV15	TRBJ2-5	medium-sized	CATSQQGGGFQETQYF	TGTGCCACCAGCCAACAGGGAGGGGGATTCCAAGAGACCCAGTACTTC
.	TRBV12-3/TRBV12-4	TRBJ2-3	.	CASGRDTQYF	TGTGCCAGCGGAAGAGATACGCAGTATTTT
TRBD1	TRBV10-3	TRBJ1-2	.	CAISEASGQSNGYTF	TGTGCCATCAGTGAGGCGTCGGGACAGAGCAATGGCTACACCTTC
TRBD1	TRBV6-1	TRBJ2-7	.	CASSEALGQGLNEQYF	TGTGCCAGCAGTGAAGCCCTTGGACAGGGCTTAAACGAGCAGTACTTC
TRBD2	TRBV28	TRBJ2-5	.	CASSLVHGLASLVKTQYF	TGTGCCAGCAGTTTAGTACATGGACTAGCGAGCCTCGTGAAGACCCAGTACTTC
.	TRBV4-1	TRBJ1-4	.	CASVRGDGSDEKLFF	TGCGCCAGCGTTAGGGGGGACGGGTCGGATGAAAAACTGTTTTTT
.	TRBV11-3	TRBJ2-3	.	CASSLGTSPTDTQYF	TGTGCCAGCAGCTTAGGAACTAGCCCCACAGATACGCAGTATTTT
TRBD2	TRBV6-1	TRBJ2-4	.	CASSEQGGGAKNIQYF	TGTGCCAGCAGTGAGCAGGGCGGGGGAGCCAAAAACATTCAGTACTTC
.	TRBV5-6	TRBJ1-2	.	CASTRRGAQPGYTF	TGTGCCAGCACCCGTCGGGGGGCGCAACCTGGCTACACCTTC
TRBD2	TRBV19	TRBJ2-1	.	CASSIDSGLKRPEQFF	TGTGCCAGTAGTATAGATTCGGGACTAAAGCGGCCTGAGCAGTTCTTC
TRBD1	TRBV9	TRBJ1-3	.	CASSPRQGRNTIYF	TGTGCCAGCAGCCCGCGACAGGGGAGAAACACCATATATTTT
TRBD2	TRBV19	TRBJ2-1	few	CASSRNGGEEQFF	TGTGCCAGTAGTCGGAATGGGGGGGAGGAGCAGTTCTTC
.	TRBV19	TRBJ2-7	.	CASSIGRAYEQYF	TGTGCCAGTAGTATCGGGCGGGCCTACGAGCAGTACTTC
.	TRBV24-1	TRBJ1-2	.	CATSPPAFSYGYTF	TGTGCCACCAGTCCCCCAGCCTTCAGCTATGGCTACACCTTC
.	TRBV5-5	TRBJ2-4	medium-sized	CASSIRRDLNIQYF	TGTGCCAGCAGCATCCGCCGGGACCTAAACATTCAGTACTTC
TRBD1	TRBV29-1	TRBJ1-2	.	CSVMDRGEFYGYTF	TGCAGCGTTATGGACAGGGGAGAATTCTATGGCTACACCTTC
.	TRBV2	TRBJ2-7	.	CASHVAGQGYEQYF	TGTGCCAGCCACGTAGCGGGACAGGGCTACGAGCAGTACTTC
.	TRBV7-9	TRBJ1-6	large	CASSSAGNSPLHF	TGTGCCAGCAGCTCCGCAGGGAATTCACCCCTCCACTTT
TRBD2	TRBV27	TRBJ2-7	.	CASRIAGGINEQYF	TGTGCCAGCAGGATAGCGGGAGGTATCAACGAGCAGTACTTC
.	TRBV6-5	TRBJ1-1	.	CASSFRRANTEAFF	TGTGCCAGCAGTTTTCGCAGGGCGAACACTGAAGCTTTCTTT
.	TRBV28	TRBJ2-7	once	CASTQSSGGPTYEQYF	TGTGCCAGCACCCAATCTTCGGGCGGACCTACCTACGAGCAGTACTTC
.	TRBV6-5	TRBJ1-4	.	CASSYLRGANEKLFF	TGTGCCAGCAGTTACCTAAGGGGAGCTAATGAAAAACTGTTTTTT
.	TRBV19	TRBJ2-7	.	CASSLSGYEQYF	TGTGCCAGTAGCCTAAGTGGCTACGAGCAGTACTTC
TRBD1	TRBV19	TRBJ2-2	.	CASTDRGNTGELFF	TGTGCCAGTACGGACAGGGGCAACACCGGGGAGCTGTTTTTT
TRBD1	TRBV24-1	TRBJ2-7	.	CATSRGKSSYEQYF	TGTGCCACCAGCAGGGGGAAGAGCTCCTACGAGCAGTACTTC
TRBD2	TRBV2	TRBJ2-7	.	CASSEHGTSGYEQYF	TGTGCCAGCAGTGAACACGGGACTAGCGGCTACGAGCAGTACTTC
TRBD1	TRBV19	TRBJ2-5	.	CASRDRDDLETQYF	TGTGCCAGTCGGGACAGGGATGATTTAGAGACCCAGTACTTC
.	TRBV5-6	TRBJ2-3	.	CASSLGTVSTDTQYF	TGTGCCAGCAGCTTGGGGACCGTTAGCACAGATACGCAGTATTTT
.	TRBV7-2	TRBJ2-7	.	CASSLAAGPPYEQYF	TGTGCCAGCAGCTTGGCCGCGGGCCCTCCCTACGAGCAGTACTTC
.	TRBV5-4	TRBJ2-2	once	CASSSPVGGELFF	TGTGCCAGCAGCTCCCCCGTGGGCGGGGAGCTGTTTTTT
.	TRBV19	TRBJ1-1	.	CASSSKPNSEAFF	TGTGCCAGTAGTAGCAAACCTAACAGTGAAGCTTTCTTT
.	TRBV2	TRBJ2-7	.	CASRVGTSTYEQYF	TGTGCCAGCAGGGTGGGGACTTCAACGTACGAGCAGTACTTC
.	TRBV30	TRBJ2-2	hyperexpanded	CASDRPNTGELFF	TGTGCCTCAGACAGGCCGAACACCGGGGAGCTGTTTTTT